These 15 T cell receptor beta chains were all obtained from the same sample, sequenced in a study of molecular identifiers for immune sequencing clone quantification. TCRdb processed the PCR reads anew with MiXCR; each CDR3 protein has one entry. The table lists under 600,000 distinct CDR3 sequences, 20% to 25% of them singletons. The sequenced material came from naive CD8+ T cells from blood, with Jurkat cell RNA spiked in. Subset described: FACS-sorted CD8+CD4-CCR7+CD45RA+ naive T cells. These receptors originate from a human donor in good health. Some libraries in this study had Jurkat cell RNA spiked in.

This clonotype was recorded once. One base away lies a much larger clone, so this may be a sequencing read error. The chain uses TRBV7-9 and TRBJ2-1, with TRBD1 identical over 7 bases. The V gene end was trimmed by 1 base and the J gene end by 7 bases; junction bases not matched to a gene: 7. The CDR3 has 15 amino acids. Per germline, CDR1 SEHNR and CDR2 FQNEAQ (reference sequence). CDR3 residues: CASSLVPGGWNEQFF. The CDR3 nucleotides read TGTGCCAGCAGCTTAGTTCCAGGGGGTTGGAATGAGCAGTTCTTC.

The sample holds many counts of this clonotype. The chain carries TRBV27 and TRBJ2-5; D gene uncertain. Germline CDR1 reads MNHEY; CDR2 reads SMNVEV (reference sequence). CDR3 size: 11 residues. Trimming pared 6 bases from V and 5 bases from J, leaving 7 bases between. Here the CDR3 reads CASRMMETQYF. The CDR3 nucleotides are TGTGCCAGCAGGATGATGGAGACCCAGTACTTC.

The chain is built from TRBV6-6 and TRBJ2-2; TRBD1 matches 9 bases. From germline, CDR1 is MNHNY and CDR2 SVGAGI (reference sequence). With 7 bases clipped from V and 7 bases from J, the junction kept 13 bases outside the gene matches. This CDR3 has 16 amino acids. CDR3 residues: CASNPPTGGRGGELFF. CDR3 coding DNA: TGTGCCAGCAACCCCCCGACAGGGGGACGAGGCGGGGAGCTGTTTTTT.

This clonotype was counted only a few times. The chain couples TRBV4-3 to TRBJ2-2; D is unresolved. Deletions cut 0 bases from V and 1 base from J, with 9 bases between. The CDR3 sequence is 16 residues long. CDR1 is LGHNA, CDR2 YSLEER, per germline. DNA of the CDR3: TGCGCCAGCAGCCAAGATGTTCGAGAGAACACCGGGGAGCTGTTTTTT. Protein product: CASSQDVRENTGELFF.

V is TRBV9 and J is TRBJ1-3; no reliable D call. Germline V gene sequence: CDR1 SGDLS, CDR2 YYNGEE. Trimming removed 8 bases at V and 0 bases at J, with 9 bases between. The CDR3 covers 13 residues. CDR3 loop: CASKGGSGNTIYF. The CDR3 region has the DNA TGTGCCAGTAAGGGAGGCTCTGGAAACACCATATATTTT.

This clonotype was seen repeatedly, ten times or more. This rearrangement joins TRBV7-2 to TRBJ2-7, with no clear D. The V end lost 3 bases, the J end lost 2 bases, and 11 bases lay between the germline ends. From germline, CDR1 is SGHTA and CDR2 FQGNSA. The CDR3 totals 14 residues. CDR3 region: CASSFRSATYEQYF. Here the CDR3 DNA reads TGTGCCAGCAGCTTTCGATCAGCAACCTACGAGCAGTACTTC.

In this sample, this clonotype turned up many times. V usage is TRBV7-3 and J usage is TRBJ2-1; no firm D call. The germline V gene encodes CDR1 SGHTA and CDR2 FQGTGA. The CDR3 extends over 18 amino acids. V lost 1 base, J lost 4 bases, and 20 bases lay in between. The CDR3 reads CASSLNLGLADPYNEQFF. In DNA form, the CDR3 reads TGTGCCAGCAGCTTAAATCTTGGCCTGGCGGACCCGTACAATGAGCAGTTCTTC.

As concerns this clonotype: Possible read error: a much larger clone is one base away. V usage is TRBV24-1 and J usage is TRBJ2-2; D not certain. The CDR3 covers 16 residues. Germline CDR1 is KGHDR and CDR2 is SFDVKD. In DNA, the CDR3 is TGTGCCGCCAGTGACCCCGGACGGACGAACACCGGGGAGCTGTTTTTT. Encoded protein: CAASDPGRTNTGELFF.

This clonotype occurred many times. The rearrangement joins TRBV14 to TRBJ2-7, with 7 bases that match TRBD1. V lost 2 bases, J lost 4 bases, and 2 bases stayed unmatched. The CDR3 contains 13 residues. Germline CDR1 reads SGHDN; CDR2 reads FVKESK. CDR3 nucleotide sequence: TGTGCCAGCAGCCAACTGACAGGGTACGAGCAGTACTTC. This gives the protein CASSQLTGYEQYF.

The chain uses TRBV20-1 and TRBJ1-1; a possible D gene is TRBD1 (5 bases). CDR1 and CDR2 (germline): DFQATT, SNEGSKA (reference sequence). This CDR3 comprises 12 residues. In nucleotides, the CDR3 is TGCATAGCGGGGCAGGCTAACACTGAAGCTTTCTTT. Translated: CIAGQANTEAFF.

This clonotype showed up many times. The V call is TRBV27, the J call TRBJ1-2; TRBD1 matches 8 bases. The CDR3 spans 12 residues. Germline CDR1 reads MNHEY; CDR2 reads SMNVEV (reference sequence). V lost 11 bases to trimming and J lost 6 bases; unmatched junction nucleotides: 8. The chain's CDR3 is CAVRSGGHGYTF. The CDR3 DNA reads TGTGCCGTGAGGTCAGGGGGCCATGGCTACACCTTC.

This clonotype was detected only a few times. The V and J genes are TRBV9 and TRBJ2-1, with D unresolved. V was shortened by 0 bases and J by 3 bases, with 4 bases between the two germline ends. The germline V gene has CDR1 SGDLS and CDR2 YYNGEE. This CDR3 is built from 13 residues. In DNA form, the CDR3 reads TGTGCCAGCAGCGTAGACTTCTACAATGAGCAGTTCTTC. Translation: CASSVDFYNEQFF.

For this clonotype: Given a much more abundant clone one base away, this may be a read error. DNA of the CDR3: TGTGCCAACAACCAGATAACGGGGCCGGGCACTGAAGCTTTCTTT. Its translation: CANNQITGPGTEAFF. V is TRBV14 and J is TRBJ1-1; maybe TRBD1 (5 bases). The V gene's germline CDR1 is SGHDN and CDR2 FVKESK. V shed 10 bases and J shed 4 bases, with 22 bases lying between them. The CDR3 runs to 15 residues.

This clonotype was seen repeatedly, ten times or more. CDR3 loop: CASSDSGSSQPQHF. In DNA, the CDR3 is TGTGCCAGCAGTGACTCAGGGTCGAGTCAGCCCCAGCATTTT. The V gene is TRBV25-1, the J gene TRBJ1-5; D is perhaps TRBD1 (5 bases). CDR1 and CDR2 from the germline V gene are MGHDK and SYGVNS. The ends were cut back, 3 bases at V and 6 bases at J, with 12 bases in the middle. There are 14 residues in the CDR3.

The sample holds a few counts of this clonotype. This may be a read error, as it is one base from a much larger clone. V usage is TRBV29-1 and J usage is TRBJ2-2, with 7 bases fitting TRBD1. This CDR3 is built from 12 residues. Germline-derived CDR1 and CDR2 are SQVTM and ANQGSEA. V dropped 6 bases and J dropped 5; count of bases not matched to a gene: 3. CDR3 nucleotides: TGCAGCGTACAGGGGCAGACCGGGGAGCTGTTTTTT. It specifies CSVQGQTGELFF.